This T cell receptor (beta chain) was documented in a study of cytomegalovirus exposure and HLA in healthy donors. Germline assignment: CDR1 LGHNT and CDR2 FRNRAP. The CDR3 totals 17 residues. The V gene end was trimmed by 1 base and the J gene end by 6 bases; junction bases not matched to a gene: 10. Comment on this clone: The antigen remains undetermined.

PCR involved 60 Vbeta and 13 Jbeta primers. Produced via immunoSEQ multiplex PCR; TCRdb's table is partial and in-frame only. This sample's table has some 120,000 clones. Study-level findings and limits: Later analysis showed TCR association rates varying by HLA locus, highest for DRB1 and lowest for HLA-C.

The chain uses TRBV12-5 and TRBJ2-1; 9 positions match TRBD1. This TCR was sampled from a woman aged 55-70 years in good health and CMV-seronegative. Sequences were obtained from PBMCs. CDR3 sequence reads: CASGLASGTGFGNEQFF. DNA for the CDR3: TGTGCTAGTGGTTTGGCCTCCGGGACAGGGTTTGGCAATGAGCAGTTCTTC.